This is a list of T cell receptor beta chains from one sample in a study of cytomegalovirus exposure and HLA in healthy donors. Produced via immunoSEQ multiplex PCR; TCRdb's table is partial and in-frame only. The sample carries tens of thousands of clones, 85% to 95% recorded once. The sample comprised PBMCs. Receptor source: a woman younger than 35 in good health and CMV-seronegative. CDR3s include the opening cysteine and the closing phenylalanine or tryptophan. D genes are given only for firm matches. Expanded clones get a size class; other rows say once, few or many, or leave the size out.

D gene: TRBD1; clone size: .; V gene: TRBV27; J gene: TRBJ1-2; CDR3 DNA: TGTGCCAGCAGCCTCCTTCCGCCGGGACAGGGGACCTATGGCTACACCTTC; CDR3 protein: CASSLLPPGQGTYGYTF
D gene: .; clone size: .; V gene: TRBV27; J gene: TRBJ1-5; CDR3 DNA: TGTGCCAGCAGTCCTCTACCCGATCAGCCCCAGCATTTT; CDR3 protein: CASSPLPDQPQHF
D gene: .; clone size: .; V gene: TRBV27; J gene: TRBJ2-3; CDR3 DNA: TGTGCCAGCAGTTTATCGTACGGGGGACCCACAGATACGCAGTATTTT; CDR3 protein: CASSLSYGGPTDTQYF
D gene: .; clone size: once; V gene: TRBV15; J gene: TRBJ2-7; CDR3 DNA: TGTGCCACCAGCATCAAATTTCAGGCTGGGGGCTTTCGGTACGAGCAGTACTTC; CDR3 protein: CATSIKFQAGGFRYEQYF
D gene: TRBD1; clone size: .; V gene: TRBV10-3; J gene: TRBJ1-1; CDR3 DNA: TGTGCCATCAGTGAGTCAGCCGGGACAGCGTTCACTGAAGCTTTCTTT; CDR3 protein: CAISESAGTAFTEAFF
D gene: TRBD2; clone size: .; V gene: TRBV6-1; J gene: TRBJ2-3; CDR3 DNA: TGTGCCAGCAGTGAGCCAGGGGCGGGAGGGGTTCCTAGCACAGATACGCAGTATTTT; CDR3 protein: CASSEPGAGGVPSTDTQYF
D gene: TRBD2; clone size: .; V gene: TRBV5-1; J gene: TRBJ2-1; CDR3 DNA: TGCGCCAGCAGCTTGGTCCTAGCGGGGGGCTACAATGAGCAGTTCTTC; CDR3 protein: CASSLVLAGGYNEQFF
D gene: .; clone size: once; V gene: TRBV11-3; J gene: TRBJ1-5; CDR3 DNA: TGTGCCAGCAGCTTGAGGGTAGGGCAGCCCCAGCATTTT; CDR3 protein: CASSLRVGQPQHF
D gene: .; clone size: .; V gene: TRBV2; J gene: TRBJ2-1; CDR3 DNA: TGTGCCAGTAGACAGCAAACCAATGAGCAGTTCTTC; CDR3 protein: CASRQQTNEQFF
D gene: TRBD1; clone size: .; V gene: TRBV18; J gene: TRBJ2-3; CDR3 DNA: TGTGCCAGCTCACCACTGTATCGGACAGGGTACACAGATACGCAGTATTTT; CDR3 protein: CASSPLYRTGYTDTQYF
D gene: .; clone size: .; V gene: TRBV5-6; J gene: TRBJ2-7; CDR3 DNA: TGTGCCAGCAGCTTGGCCGGGACATCCTACGAGCAGTACTTC; CDR3 protein: CASSLAGTSYEQYF
D gene: .; clone size: .; V gene: TRBV7-6; J gene: TRBJ2-7; CDR3 DNA: TGTGCCAGCAGCTTAGCGATCGGGGTATTGTCCTACGAGCAGTACTTC; CDR3 protein: CASSLAIGVLSYEQYF
D gene: TRBD1; clone size: .; V gene: TRBV5-6; J gene: TRBJ1-2; CDR3 DNA: TGTGCCAGCAGCTTGGGAGGTAGGGGACAGAACTATGGCTACACCTTC; CDR3 protein: CASSLGGRGQNYGYTF
D gene: TRBD1; clone size: .; V gene: TRBV5-1; J gene: TRBJ2-5; CDR3 DNA: TGCGCCAGCAGCCATACCGGGACAGCCCAAGAGACCCAGTACTTC; CDR3 protein: CASSHTGTAQETQYF
D gene: .; clone size: .; V gene: TRBV5-6; J gene: TRBJ2-3; CDR3 DNA: TGTGCCAGCAGCTCCGGGACACTAAGAGAGGGTACGCAGTATTTT; CDR3 protein: CASSSGTLREGTQYF
D gene: .; clone size: once; V gene: TRBV10-1; J gene: TRBJ2-1; CDR3 DNA: TGCGCCAGCAGTGCCCGGGGGTTGCTTTACAATGAGCAGTTCTTC; CDR3 protein: CASSARGLLYNEQFF
D gene: .; clone size: .; V gene: TRBV5-4; J gene: TRBJ1-1; CDR3 DNA: TGTGCCAGCAGCCGTCGGACAGAGGGGGACACTGAAGCTTTCTTT; CDR3 protein: CASSRRTEGDTEAFF
D gene: TRBD1; clone size: .; V gene: TRBV27; J gene: TRBJ1-1; CDR3 DNA: TGTGCCAGCAGTCCGTTCCCGGGACAGGGGATGAACACTGAAGCTTTCTTT; CDR3 protein: CASSPFPGQGMNTEAFF
D gene: TRBD1; clone size: .; V gene: TRBV19; J gene: TRBJ1-2; CDR3 DNA: TGTGCCAGTAGTATAATGGGACAGGCTAACTATGGCTACACCTTC; CDR3 protein: CASSIMGQANYGYTF
D gene: .; clone size: .; V gene: TRBV7-6; J gene: TRBJ1-3; CDR3 DNA: TGTGCCAGCAGCTTAGGCAGCTCTGGAAACACCATATATTTT; CDR3 protein: CASSLGSSGNTIYF
D gene: .; clone size: .; V gene: TRBV5-1; J gene: TRBJ2-3; CDR3 DNA: TGCGCCAGCAGCTTGAGGGGAGGCTGGGAGGTCGCCGATACGCAGTATTTT; CDR3 protein: CASSLRGGWEVADTQYF
D gene: .; clone size: .; V gene: TRBV6-5; J gene: TRBJ1-5; CDR3 DNA: TGTGCCAGCAGCAGGCAAGGGGGTCAGCCCCAGCATTTT; CDR3 protein: CASSRQGGQPQHF
D gene: TRBD1; clone size: .; V gene: TRBV2; J gene: TRBJ1-1; CDR3 DNA: TGTGCCAGCATGAGGGGGCAGCAGAACACTGAAGCTTTCTTT; CDR3 protein: CASMRGQQNTEAFF
D gene: TRBD2; clone size: .; V gene: TRBV7-2; J gene: TRBJ2-2; CDR3 DNA: TGTGCCAGCTCCCGAACGGGGGGTCAGAACACCGGGGAGCTGTTTTTT; CDR3 protein: CASSRTGGQNTGELFF
D gene: TRBD1; clone size: few; V gene: TRBV19; J gene: TRBJ1-2; CDR3 DNA: TGTGCCACCTTGGCCCCGACAGGGGGCATTTTTGGCTACACCTTC; CDR3 protein: CATLAPTGGIFGYTF
D gene: .; clone size: .; V gene: TRBV6-5; J gene: TRBJ2-5; CDR3 DNA: TGTGCCAGCAGTTGGCTAGAAGCTCAAGAGACCCAGTACTTC; CDR3 protein: CASSWLEAQETQYF
D gene: TRBD2; clone size: .; V gene: TRBV7-8; J gene: TRBJ2-7; CDR3 DNA: TGTGCCAGCAGCTTAGCCCTGCGGGGGAACTACGAGCAGTACTTC; CDR3 protein: CASSLALRGNYEQYF
D gene: .; clone size: .; V gene: TRBV6-1; J gene: TRBJ1-2; CDR3 DNA: TGTGCCAGCAGTGAATTGGCAGGGGATGTCCCGAGTGGGGGCTACACCTTC; CDR3 protein: CASSELAGDVPSGGYTF
D gene: .; clone size: .; V gene: TRBV5-1; J gene: TRBJ2-1; CDR3 DNA: TGCGCCAGCAGCTTGGCCATACCGGGACTTCCCGTCGCGACCTCCAATGAGCAGTTCTTC; CDR3 protein: CASSLAIPGLPVATSNEQFF
D gene: .; clone size: once; V gene: TRBV27; J gene: TRBJ2-1; CDR3 DNA: TGTGCCAGCAGTTTATTTTCTGGTCCACCCCCGGATGAGCAGTTCTTC; CDR3 protein: CASSLFSGPPPDEQFF
D gene: .; clone size: .; V gene: TRBV7-2; J gene: TRBJ2-7; CDR3 DNA: TGTGCCAGCAGCTTACAGAGAGGCTACGAGCAGTACTTC; CDR3 protein: CASSLQRGYEQYF
D gene: TRBD1; clone size: .; V gene: TRBV6-1; J gene: TRBJ2-1; CDR3 DNA: TGTGCCAGCAGTGAATACAGGGGGTCGGGGTACAATGAGCAGTTCTTC; CDR3 protein: CASSEYRGSGYNEQFF
D gene: .; clone size: .; V gene: TRBV14; J gene: TRBJ1-5; CDR3 DNA: TGTGCCAGCAGCCGCCGCACATATAGCAATCAGCCCCAGCATTTT; CDR3 protein: CASSRRTYSNQPQHF
D gene: .; clone size: .; V gene: TRBV4-3; J gene: TRBJ1-1; CDR3 DNA: TGCGCCAGCAGCCAATACCCAGGGGCTACTGAAGCTTTCTTT; CDR3 protein: CASSQYPGATEAFF
D gene: .; clone size: .; V gene: TRBV18; J gene: TRBJ2-2; CDR3 DNA: TGTGCCAGCTCACCAGCAGGCAACACCGGGGAGCTGTTTTTT; CDR3 protein: CASSPAGNTGELFF
D gene: .; clone size: .; V gene: TRBV29-1; J gene: TRBJ2-3; CDR3 DNA: TGCAGCGTTGAAAGTTCTGGAGGGACCTCGTTTAGCACAGATACGCAGTATTTT; CDR3 protein: CSVESSGGTSFSTDTQYF
D gene: .; clone size: .; V gene: TRBV7-9; J gene: TRBJ1-1; CDR3 DNA: TGTGCCAGCAGCCCGACTAGGGGACGCCTGAACACTGAAGCTTTCTTT; CDR3 protein: CASSPTRGRLNTEAFF